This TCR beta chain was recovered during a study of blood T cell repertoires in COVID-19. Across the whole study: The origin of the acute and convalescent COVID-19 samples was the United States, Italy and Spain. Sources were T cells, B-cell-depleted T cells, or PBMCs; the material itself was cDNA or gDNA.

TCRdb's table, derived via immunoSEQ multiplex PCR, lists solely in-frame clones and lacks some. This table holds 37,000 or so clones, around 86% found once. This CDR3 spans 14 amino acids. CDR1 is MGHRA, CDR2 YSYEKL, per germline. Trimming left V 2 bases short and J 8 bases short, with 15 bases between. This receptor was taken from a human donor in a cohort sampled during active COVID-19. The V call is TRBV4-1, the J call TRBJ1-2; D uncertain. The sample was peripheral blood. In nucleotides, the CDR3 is TGCGCCAGCAGCCAATCGGGATCAACTATAGGCTACACCTTC. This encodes CASSQSGSTIGYTF.